Included here is one T cell receptor (beta chain) sequence, with context. Trimming cost V 1 base and J 1 base, with 5 bases left between them. The CDR3 is made up of 13 amino acids. CDR1 and CDR2 (germline): LNHDA, SQIVND (reference sequence). The source of the sample is a study of blood T cell repertoires in COVID-19. Study at large: PBMCs, B-cell-depleted T cells, or T cells provided the cDNA or gDNA that made up the material.

In the original workflow: Nucleated cell counts were estimated from reference gene primer amplification. The table came from immunoSEQ multiplex PCR; TCRdb's copy has only in-frame clones and leaves some out. V, J and clone size are those of that table, while D and trimming were read from the DNA. The sample has 250,000 to 300,000 clones; roughly 86% are singletons. This TCR was recovered from a woman under 40 with COVID-19, enrolled during active disease. The source material was peripheral blood. The genes are TRBV19 and TRBJ2-7; D remains ambiguous. CDR3 DNA sequence: TGTGCCAGTAGTATAGCCACATCCTACGAGCAGTACTTC. Translation gives CASSIATSYEQYF.